The 2 T cell receptor beta chains reported below all come from one sample, sequenced in a study of identical twins. TCRdb reprocessed the 5' RACE reads with MiXCR, giving one entry per CDR3 protein. The table lists roughly 750,000 distinct CDR3 sequences, 21% of them singletons, with approximately 4.5% in the top ten. The same sample was also studied in work on T cells expressing NK-cell markers.

The sequenced sample was PBMCs. The receptors stem from a woman aged 18 to 35 in good health.

The V and J genes are TRBV15 and TRBJ2-7, with unresolved D. The CDR3 spans 16 residues. Germline CDR1 is LNHNV and CDR2 is YYDKDF (reference sequence). The V and J ends lost 1 base and 3 bases respectively, with 16 bases between them. CDR3 in DNA: TGTGCCACCAGCAGAGTTTTTTCCCGGAATAGCTACGAGCAGTACTTC. It is translated as CATSRVFSRNSYEQYF.

The chain combines TRBV30 with TRBJ2-1; D is unclear. The CDR3 extends over 12 amino acids. Germline CDR1 GTSNPN, CDR2 SVGIG (reference sequence). The germline V and J ends were trimmed by 3 bases and 6 bases, with 9 bases remaining between them. The CDR3 nucleotides are TGTGCCTGGAGCACAACCGTCAATGAGCAGTTCTTC. Its protein product is CAWSTTVNEQFF.